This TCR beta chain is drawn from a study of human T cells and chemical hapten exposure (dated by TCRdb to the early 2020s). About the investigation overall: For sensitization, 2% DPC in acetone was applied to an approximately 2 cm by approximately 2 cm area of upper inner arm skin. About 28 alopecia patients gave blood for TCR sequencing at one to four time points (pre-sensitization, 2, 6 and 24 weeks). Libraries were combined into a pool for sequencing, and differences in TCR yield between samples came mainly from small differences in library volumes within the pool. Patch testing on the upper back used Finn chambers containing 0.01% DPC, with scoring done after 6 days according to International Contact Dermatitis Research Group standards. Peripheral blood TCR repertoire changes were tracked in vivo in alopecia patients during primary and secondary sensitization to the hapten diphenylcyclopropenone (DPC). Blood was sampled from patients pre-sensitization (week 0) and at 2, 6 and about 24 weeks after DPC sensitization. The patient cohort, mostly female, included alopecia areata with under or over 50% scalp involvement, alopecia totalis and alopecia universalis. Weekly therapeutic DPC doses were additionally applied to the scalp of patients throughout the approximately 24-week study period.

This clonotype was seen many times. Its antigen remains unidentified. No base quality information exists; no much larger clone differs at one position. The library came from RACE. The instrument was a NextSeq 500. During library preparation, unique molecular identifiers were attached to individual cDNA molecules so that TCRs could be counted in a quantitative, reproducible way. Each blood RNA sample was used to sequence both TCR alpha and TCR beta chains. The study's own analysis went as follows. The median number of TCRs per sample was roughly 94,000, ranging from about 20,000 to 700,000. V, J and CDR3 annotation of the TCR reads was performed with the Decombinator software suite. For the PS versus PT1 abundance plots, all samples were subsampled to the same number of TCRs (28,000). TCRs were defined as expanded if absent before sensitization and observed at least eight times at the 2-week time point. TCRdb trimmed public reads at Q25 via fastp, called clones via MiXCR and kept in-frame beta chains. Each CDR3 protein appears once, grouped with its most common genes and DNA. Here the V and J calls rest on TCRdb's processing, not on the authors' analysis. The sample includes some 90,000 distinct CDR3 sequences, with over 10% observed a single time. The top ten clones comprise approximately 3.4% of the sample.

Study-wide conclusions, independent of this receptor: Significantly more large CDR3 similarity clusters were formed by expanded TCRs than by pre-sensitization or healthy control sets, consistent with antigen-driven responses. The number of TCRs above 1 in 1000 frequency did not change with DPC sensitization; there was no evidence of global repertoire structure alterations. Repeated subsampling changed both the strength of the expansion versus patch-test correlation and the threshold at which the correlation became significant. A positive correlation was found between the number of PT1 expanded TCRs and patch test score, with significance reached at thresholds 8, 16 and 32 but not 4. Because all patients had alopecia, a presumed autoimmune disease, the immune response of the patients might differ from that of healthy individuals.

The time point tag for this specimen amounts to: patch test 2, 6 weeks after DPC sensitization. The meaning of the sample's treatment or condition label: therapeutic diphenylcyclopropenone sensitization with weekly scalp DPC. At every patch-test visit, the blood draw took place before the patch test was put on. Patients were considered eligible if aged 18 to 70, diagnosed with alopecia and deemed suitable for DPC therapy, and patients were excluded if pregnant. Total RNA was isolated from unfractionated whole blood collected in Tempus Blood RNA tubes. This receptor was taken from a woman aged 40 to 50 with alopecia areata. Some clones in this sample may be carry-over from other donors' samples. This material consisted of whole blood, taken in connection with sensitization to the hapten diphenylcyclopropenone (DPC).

The CDR3 reads as follows: CASSDGPGSTEAFF. The DNA sequence is as follows: TGTGCCAGCAGTGACGGCCCAGGGAGCACTGAAGCTTTCTTT. The chain is encoded by TRBV6-4 joined to TRBJ1-1, with TRBD1 as a weak D call on 5 bases. The CDR3 runs 14 residues from the cysteine to the phenylalanine. The entry retains the CDR3 DNA only, 42 bases that are in frame from base 1. CDR1 and CDR2 (MRHNA, SNTAGT) derive from the germline V gene. The V and J ends are trimmed by 2 bases and 4 bases, leaving 11 bases between them.